This T cell receptor (beta chain) was sequenced during a study of OX40 agonist ivuxolimab in advanced cancers. Study-level information: A diagnosis of hepatocellular carcinoma, melanoma, renal cell or head and neck cancer was present in dose-escalation patients. A male proportion of under 90% was recorded, with mean age around 64 years and range about 20 to 85. Three patients had partial responses: one hepatocellular carcinoma, two cutaneous melanoma. Whole-study findings and limits: CD8+ T cells averaged more expanded clones than CD4+.

Only in-frame clones appear in the TCRdb table, and some are missing; sequencing was by immunoSEQ multiplex PCR. The sample consists of some 30,000 clones, about nine tenths of them appearing once. Points on this clone: Antigen specificity is unknown.

Sequenced material: CD4+ or CD8+ T cells sorted from blood, taken in a trial of the OX40 agonist ivuxolimab. The sequence was obtained from an adult with an advanced solid tumor such as melanoma, head and neck, liver or kidney cancer.

In DNA, the CDR3 is TGTGCCAGCAGCTTAGGCGCCCGCAGGGGGACTATTAACACTGAAGCTTTCTTT. Amino acids: CASSLGARRGTINTEAFF. The J gene is TRBJ1-1, the V gene TRBV13; TRBD1 matches at 7 bases. This CDR3 is built from 18 residues. Germline loops: CDR1 PRHDT, CDR2 FYEKMQ (reference sequence). V lost 0 bases, J lost 2 bases, and 12 bases stayed unmatched.